This is a list of T cell receptor beta chains from one sample in a study of blood T cell repertoires in COVID-19. Using immunoSEQ multiplex PCR, the repertoire was profiled, and TCRdb retains in-frame clones only, with some absent. The sample includes over 60,000 clones, approximately 92% seen only once; the top ten take approximately 5.5%. The sequenced sample consisted of peripheral blood. The receptors originated from a human donor in a cohort sampled during active COVID-19. CDR3s include the opening cysteine and the closing phenylalanine or tryptophan. D genes are given only for firm matches. Where a row states a size, it is once, few, many or the class of an expanded clone; other rows omit it.

size: .
J: TRBJ2-7
V: TRBV7-2
D: TRBD2
DNA: TGTGCCAGCAGCTTTCGACTAGCGGGAAAATACGAGCAGTACTTC
CDR3: CASSFRLAGKYEQYF

size: once
J: TRBJ2-5
V: TRBV7-2
D: TRBD2
DNA: TGTGCCAGCAGCTTAGCGGGCGGGGGTGAGACCCAGTACTTC
CDR3: CASSLAGGGETQYF

size: .
J: TRBJ1-5
V: TRBV19
D: TRBD1
DNA: TGTGCCAGTAAGAGGGACAGGGATCTCAATCAGCCCCAGCATTTT
CDR3: CASKRDRDLNQPQHF

size: few
J: TRBJ1-5
V: TRBV5-4
D: .
DNA: TGTGCCAGCAGCTGGGGCGGGGCAGGAAATCAGCCCCAGCATTTT
CDR3: CASSWGGAGNQPQHF

size: .
J: TRBJ2-7
V: TRBV5-1
D: TRBD1
DNA: TGCGCCAGCAGCTTAGGGACAGAGAACTACGAGCAGTACTTC
CDR3: CASSLGTENYEQYF

size: .
J: TRBJ2-7
V: TRBV5-1
D: .
DNA: TGCGCCAGCAGCTTGGCGACAGCCTACGAGCAGTACTTC
CDR3: CASSLATAYEQYF

size: .
J: TRBJ1-1
V: TRBV6-6
D: .
DNA: TGTGCCAGCAGATCGGGACAGAACACTGAAGCTTTCTTT
CDR3: CASRSGQNTEAFF

size: .
J: TRBJ2-2
V: TRBV11-3
D: .
DNA: TGTGCCAGCAGCCCGACACTCGGGGAGCTGTTTTTT
CDR3: CASSPTLGELFF

size: once
J: TRBJ1-3
V: TRBV19
D: TRBD1
DNA: TGTGCCAGTAGTGCCGCAGGGGGCTCTGGAAACACCATATATTTT
CDR3: CASSAAGGSGNTIYF

size: .
J: TRBJ2-5
V: TRBV30
D: .
DNA: TGTGCCTGGGGGGCGGGGTCCCAAGAGACCCAGTACTTC
CDR3: CAWGAGSQETQYF

size: .
J: TRBJ1-4
V: TRBV5-1
D: .
DNA: TGCGCCAGCAGAGCGAACCCGGGTACTAATGAAAAACTGTTTTTT
CDR3: CASRANPGTNEKLFF

size: .
J: TRBJ2-2
V: TRBV18
D: .
DNA: TGTGCCAGCTCACCTGATCCAGGGGGGTCTCACCCATACACCGGGGAGCTGTTTTTT
CDR3: CASSPDPGGSHPYTGELFF

size: .
J: TRBJ1-1
V: TRBV5-4
D: .
DNA: TGTGCCAGCAGCCCCAGGCAGGGAATAACTGAAGCTTTCTTT
CDR3: CASSPRQGITEAFF

size: .
J: TRBJ2-5
V: TRBV2
D: .
DNA: TGTGCCAGCAAGCAGGTACAAGAGACCCAGTACTTC
CDR3: CASKQVQETQYF

size: once
J: TRBJ2-3
V: TRBV7-9
D: .
DNA: TGTGCCAGCAGCTCCGAAGCTGGTACGCAGTATTTT
CDR3: CASSSEAGTQYF

size: .
J: TRBJ2-3
V: TRBV19
D: .
DNA: TGTGCCAGTAGGTCGGGGGGCACAGATACGCAGTATTTT
CDR3: CASRSGGTDTQYF

size: .
J: TRBJ2-7
V: TRBV29-1
D: TRBD2
DNA: TGCAGCGTCGGAGTGACTAGCGGGAAATACGAGCAGTACTTC
CDR3: CSVGVTSGKYEQYF

size: .
J: TRBJ2-3
V: TRBV4-1
D: .
DNA: TGCGCCAGCAGCCCCGCGGGTGTTTTAGGCACAGATACGCAGTATTTT
CDR3: CASSPAGVLGTDTQYF

size: .
J: TRBJ2-2
V: TRBV1
D: .
DNA: TGCACCAGCAGCCAGGAACCGGGACTAGCTCCCGGGGAGCTGTTTTTT
CDR3: CTSSQEPGLAPGELFF

size: .
J: TRBJ2-5
V: TRBV18
D: .
DNA: TGTGCCAGCTCACCAAGGGGCGGTGAGACCCAGTACTTC
CDR3: CASSPRGGETQYF

size: .
J: TRBJ2-3
V: TRBV16
D: .
DNA: TGTGCCAGCAGCCAGGACAGTCGCACAGATACGCAGTATTTT
CDR3: CASSQDSRTDTQYF

size: .
J: TRBJ2-1
V: TRBV12-3/TRBV12-4
D: .
DNA: TGTGCCAGTAGTCAGGGAAAAAACAATGAGCAGTTCTTC
CDR3: CASSQGKNNEQFF

size: .
J: TRBJ2-5
V: TRBV5-4
D: TRBD1
DNA: TGTGCCAGCAGACCGGGACAGAAAGAGACCCAGTACTTC
CDR3: CASRPGQKETQYF

size: .
J: TRBJ2-2
V: TRBV7-9
D: TRBD1
DNA: TGTGCCAGCAGCCTCAGGACAGGGAACACCGGGGAGCTGTTTTTT
CDR3: CASSLRTGNTGELFF

size: once
J: TRBJ2-1
V: TRBV27
D: .
DNA: TGTGCCATCCGTCCCTTTCGGGAGGGGGCCAATGAGCAGTTCTTC
CDR3: CAIRPFREGANEQFF

size: .
J: TRBJ2-7
V: TRBV3-1/TRBV3-2
D: TRBD2
DNA: TGTGCCAGCAGCTCCATAACTAGCGGGAGGGTCGAGCAGTACTTC
CDR3: CASSSITSGRVEQYF

size: .
J: TRBJ1-1
V: TRBV2
D: TRBD1
DNA: TGTGCCAGCAGACCCCAGACAGGGGTGAACACTGAAGCTTTCTTT
CDR3: CASRPQTGVNTEAFF

size: .
J: TRBJ2-7
V: TRBV6-5
D: .
DNA: TGTGCCAGCAGTAGAGGACTATTCGTCGAGCAGTACTTC
CDR3: CASSRGLFVEQYF

size: .
J: TRBJ2-5
V: TRBV3-1/TRBV3-2
D: TRBD2
DNA: TGTGCCAGCAGCCCCTCATCGGGACTAGCGGGGGGAACTCAAGAGACCCAGTACTTC
CDR3: CASSPSSGLAGGTQETQYF

size: .
J: TRBJ1-6
V: TRBV2
D: TRBD1
DNA: TGTGCCAGCAGGGCCGGGACAGGGAATTCACCCCTCCACTTT
CDR3: CASRAGTGNSPLHF

size: .
J: TRBJ1-1
V: TRBV5-8
D: .
DNA: TGTGCCAGCAGCTTCTCGAGAGGCAGGGCGACTGAAGCTTTCTTT
CDR3: CASSFSRGRATEAFF

size: .
J: TRBJ2-7
V: TRBV3-1/TRBV3-2
D: TRBD1
DNA: TGTGCCAGCAGCAGAAGCCCCAAAACAGGGGCGAGATACGAGCAGTACTTC
CDR3: CASSRSPKTGARYEQYF